The subject of this entry is one TCR beta chain. The target antigen is unknown. The data originate from a study of STAT5B mutations in CD4+ large granular lymphocyte leukemia. Findings and limits, study-wide: Without HLA matching, higher CD4+ than CD8+ T-LGLL clonality could reflect small sample size. Patient CD4-sorted repertoires looked more clonal than healthy CD4+ repertoires, even without putative leukemic clones.

This table comes from immunoSEQ multiplex PCR, and its TCRdb copy is limited to in-frame clones, with some not included. The sample yields roughly 30,000 clones, 65% to 80% seen once. Germline CDR1 is SGHTA and CDR2 is FQGNSA. This CDR3 has 14 amino acids. V gave up 5 bases and J gave up 2 bases, with 12 bases separating them. This receptor was taken from a human donor in good health. The material sequenced was CD4+ T cells from blood buffy coats. The V and J genes are TRBV7-2 and TRBJ1-2, with D tentatively TRBD1 (6 bases). CDR3 in DNA: TGTGCCAGCAGCGGCGGGGGCGGGAACTATGGCTACACCTTC. Its translation: CASSGGGGNYGYTF. Filled out from reference TRBV7-2 and TRBJ1-2, the complete variable domain reads GAGVSQSPSNKVTEKGKDVELRCDPISGHTALYWYRQSLGQGLEFLIYFQGNSAPDKSGLPSDRFSAERTGGSVSTLTIQRTQQEDSAVYLCASSGGGGNYGYTFGSGTRLTVV.